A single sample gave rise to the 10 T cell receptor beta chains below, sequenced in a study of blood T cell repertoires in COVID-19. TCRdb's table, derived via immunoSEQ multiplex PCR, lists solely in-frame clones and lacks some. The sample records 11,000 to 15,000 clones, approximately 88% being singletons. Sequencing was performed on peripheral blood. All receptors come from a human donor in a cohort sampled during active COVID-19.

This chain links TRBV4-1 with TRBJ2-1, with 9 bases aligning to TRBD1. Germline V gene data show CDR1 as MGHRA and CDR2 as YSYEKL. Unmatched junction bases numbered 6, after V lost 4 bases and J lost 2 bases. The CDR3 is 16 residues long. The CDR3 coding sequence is TGCGCCAGCAGCCGGGACCGGGACAGGGCCTACAATGAGCAGTTCTTC. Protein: CASSRDRDRAYNEQFF.

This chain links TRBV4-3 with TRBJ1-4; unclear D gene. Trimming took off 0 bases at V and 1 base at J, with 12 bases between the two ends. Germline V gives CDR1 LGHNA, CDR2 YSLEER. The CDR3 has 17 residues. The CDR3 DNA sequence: TGCGCCAGCAGCCAAGACCTCCCCGGAGGAACTAATGAAAAACTGTTTTTT. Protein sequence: CASSQDLPGGTNEKLFF.

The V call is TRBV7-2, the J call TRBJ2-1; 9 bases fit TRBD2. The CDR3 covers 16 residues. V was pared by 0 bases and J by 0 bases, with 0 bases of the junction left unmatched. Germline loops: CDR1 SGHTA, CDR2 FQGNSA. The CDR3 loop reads CASSLASGGSYNEQFF. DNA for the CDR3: TGTGCCAGCAGCTTAGCTAGCGGGGGCTCCTACAATGAGCAGTTCTTC.

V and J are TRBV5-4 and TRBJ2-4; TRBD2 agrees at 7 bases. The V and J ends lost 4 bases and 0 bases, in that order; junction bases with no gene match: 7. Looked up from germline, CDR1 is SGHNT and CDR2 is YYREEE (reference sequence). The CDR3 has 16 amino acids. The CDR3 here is CASSPGEGLAKNIQYF. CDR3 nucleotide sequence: TGTGCCAGCAGCCCCGGGGAGGGCCTAGCCAAAAACATTCAGTACTTC.

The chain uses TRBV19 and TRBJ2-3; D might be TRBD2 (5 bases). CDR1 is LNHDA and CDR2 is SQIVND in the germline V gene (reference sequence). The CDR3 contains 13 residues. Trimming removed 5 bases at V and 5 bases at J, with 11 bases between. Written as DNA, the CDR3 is TGTGCCAGTAGTCCGACTACTCGAGATACGCAGTATTTT. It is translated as CASSPTTRDTQYF. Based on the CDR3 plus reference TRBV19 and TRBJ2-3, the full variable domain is DGGITQSPKYLFRKEGQNVTLSCEQNLNHDAMYWYRQDPGQGLRLIYYSQIVNDFQKGDIAEGYSVSREKKESFPLTVTSAQKNPTAFYLCASSPTTRDTQYFGPGTRLTVL.

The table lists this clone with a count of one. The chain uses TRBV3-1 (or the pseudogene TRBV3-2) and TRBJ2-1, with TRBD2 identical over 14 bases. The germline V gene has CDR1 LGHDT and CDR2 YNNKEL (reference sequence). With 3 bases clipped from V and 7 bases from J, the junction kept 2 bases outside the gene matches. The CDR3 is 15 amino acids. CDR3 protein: CASSQGLAGANEQFF. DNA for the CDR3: TGTGCCAGCAGCCAGGGACTAGCGGGAGCAAATGAGCAGTTCTTC.

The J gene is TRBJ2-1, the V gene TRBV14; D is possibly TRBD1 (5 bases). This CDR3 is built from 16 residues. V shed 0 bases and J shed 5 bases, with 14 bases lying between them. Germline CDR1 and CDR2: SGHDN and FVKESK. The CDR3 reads CASSQDLDNWNNEQFF. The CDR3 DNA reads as TGTGCCAGCAGCCAAGATTTGGACAACTGGAACAATGAGCAGTTCTTC.

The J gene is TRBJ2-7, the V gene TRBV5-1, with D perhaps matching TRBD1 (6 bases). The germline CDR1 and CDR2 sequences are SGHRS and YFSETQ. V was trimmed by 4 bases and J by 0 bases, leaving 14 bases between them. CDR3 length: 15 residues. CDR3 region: CASSTAEGVSYEQYF. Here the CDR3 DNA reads TGCGCCAGCAGCACCGCCGAGGGGGTCTCCTACGAGCAGTACTTC.

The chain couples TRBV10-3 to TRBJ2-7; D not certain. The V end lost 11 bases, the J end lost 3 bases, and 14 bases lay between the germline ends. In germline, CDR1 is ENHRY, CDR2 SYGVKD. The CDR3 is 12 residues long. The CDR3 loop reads CAASHSRYEQYF. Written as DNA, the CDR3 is TGTGCCGCCAGTCATTCCCGCTACGAGCAGTACTTC.

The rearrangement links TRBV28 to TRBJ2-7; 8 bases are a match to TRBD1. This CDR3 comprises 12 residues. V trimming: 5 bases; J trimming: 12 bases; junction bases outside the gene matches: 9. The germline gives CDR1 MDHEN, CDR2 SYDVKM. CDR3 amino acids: CASSPGTGTRYF. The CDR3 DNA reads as TGTGCCAGCAGTCCCGGGACAGGTACTAGGTACTTC.